This TCR beta chain came from a study of T-cell reconstitution after alpha-beta-depleted transplantation in children (dated by TCRdb to 2016 to 2017). The study in broad terms: Using TCR repertoire profiling, the study followed T-cell immune reconstitution in a quantitative way in children after TCRalphabeta/CD19-depleted allogeneic hematopoietic cell transplantation. Summary of the overall study and its limitations: In some patients, high TCRbeta diversity at day 60 was attributed to recipient T cells and intrathymic progenitors that had survived conditioning. The frequencies of hyperexpanded clones fell over the following months, and after one year, T-cell counts and TCRbeta diversity were mostly attributed to newly produced T cells. About two months after transplant, the apparently early recovery of alphabetaT-cell counts reportedly depended on just several hundred clones that had expanded rapidly and came from non-depleted graft cells.

Receptor libraries were prepared by PCR. This sample was sequenced with an Illumina HiSeq 2500. TCR libraries were prepared with molecular barcoding, using unique molecular identifiers to normalize TCRbeta repertoire quantification. Using fastp trimming at Q25 and MiXCR clonotype assembly, TCRdb reanalyzed the public sequencing data and kept in-frame beta chains. Under each unique CDR3 protein, matching rows form one entry showing the most common genes and DNA. Here the sample has 550,000 to 800,000 distinct CDR3 sequences; roughly 13% occur a single time. Of the sample, 0.79% is held by the ten largest clones. The treatment or condition label here, explained by the study, means: allogeneic hematopoietic cell transplantation with graft depleted of TCRalphabeta T cells and CD19 B cells. The children who served as transplant recipients had been given grafts of TCRalphabeta/CD19-depleted allogeneic hematopoietic cells.

From its cysteine to its phenylalanine, the CDR3 spans 13 amino acids. Only the CDR3 portion is preserved as DNA: 39 bases, with reading frame beginning at the first base. The germline ends are 11 bases apart after V is trimmed by 7 bases and J by 2 bases. According to the germline V gene (reference sequence), CDR1 reads MNHNY and CDR2 reads SVGAGI. This clonotype has a count of ten or more. Its antigen remains undetermined. Base quality data are lacking; no much larger clone is found one base away. The specimen was PBMCs, collected before TCRalphabeta/CD19-depleted stem cell transplant. This receptor was identified in a girl aged 2-10 years with congenital amegakaryocytic thrombocytopenia, due to receive a stem cell transplant. The rearrangement combines TRBV6-6 with TRBJ1-1; no D segment can be confidently identified. The CDR3 corresponds to CASILERNTEAFF. The nucleotides read TGTGCCAGCATCTTGGAACGAAACACTGAAGCTTTCTTT.